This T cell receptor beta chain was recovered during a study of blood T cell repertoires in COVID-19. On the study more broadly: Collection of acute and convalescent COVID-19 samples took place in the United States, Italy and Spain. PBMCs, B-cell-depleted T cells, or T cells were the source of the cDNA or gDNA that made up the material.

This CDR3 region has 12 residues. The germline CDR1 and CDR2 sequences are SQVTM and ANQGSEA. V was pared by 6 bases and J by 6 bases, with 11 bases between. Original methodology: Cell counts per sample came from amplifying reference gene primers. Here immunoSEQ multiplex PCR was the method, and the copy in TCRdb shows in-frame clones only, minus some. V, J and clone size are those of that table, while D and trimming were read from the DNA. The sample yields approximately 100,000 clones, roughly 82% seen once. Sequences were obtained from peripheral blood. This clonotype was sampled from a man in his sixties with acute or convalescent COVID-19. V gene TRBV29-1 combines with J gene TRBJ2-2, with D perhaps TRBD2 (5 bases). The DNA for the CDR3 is TGCAGCGTCGCGACTATTCCCGGGGAGCTGTTTTTT. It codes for CSVATIPGELFF.